Below, 15 T cell receptor beta chains from the same sample are listed, as sequenced in a study of cytomegalovirus exposure and HLA in healthy donors. Use of 60 Vbeta and 13 Jbeta primers characterized the PCR. The assay was immunoSEQ multiplex PCR, and TCRdb's table has in-frame clones only and misses some. The sample lists some 35,000 clones, approximately 74% seen once, with approximately 7% in the top ten. Material: PBMCs. Receptors originate from a man aged 25 to 40 in good health and CMV-seronegative.

The chain has TRBV4-2 and TRBJ1-1, with D possibly matching TRBD1 (6 bases). CDR3 length: 14 residues. Trimming took 4 bases from V and 5 from J, leaving 14 bases between them. Germline-derived CDR1 and CDR2 are LGHNA and YNFKEQ. The CDR3: CASSRLSQGTEAFF. The CDR3 DNA sequence: TGTGCCAGCAGCCGCCTATCCCAGGGGACTGAAGCTTTCTTT.

This chain connects TRBV7-2 to TRBJ1-1; TRBD1 matches 10 bases. The J segment lost 2 bases and the V segment lost 5 bases, leaving 11 bases of the junction unmatched. The CDR3 is 17 amino acids. CDR1 SGHTA and CDR2 FQGNSA come from the germline V gene. The CDR3 nucleotides read TGTGCCAGCAGCCGACGAGCCGCGACAGGGGGCAACACTGAAGCTTTCTTT. Protein: CASSRRAATGGNTEAFF.

V gene TRBV28 combines with J gene TRBJ2-1; the D gene is possibly TRBD2 (6 bases). CDR3 length equals 13 residues. The ends were cut back, 3 bases at V and 8 bases at J, with 11 bases in the middle. CDR1 and CDR2 from the germline V gene are MDHEN and SYDVKM. The CDR3 DNA reads TGTGCCAGCAGTTTTGGGGGGTCGGATGAGCAGTTCTTC. Protein product: CASSFGGSDEQFF.

The chain employs TRBV18 and TRBJ1-1, with D hard to call. The CDR3 has 15 residues. The germline gives CDR1 KGHSH, CDR2 LQKENI. The V end lost 0 bases, the J end lost 2 bases, and 10 bases lay between the germline ends. The CDR3 is CASSPPRPLNTEAFF. In nucleotides, the CDR3 is TGTGCCAGCTCACCACCGAGGCCCTTAAACACTGAAGCTTTCTTT.

This clone was detected once. This sequence joins TRBV25-1 and TRBJ1-4, with 9 bases matching TRBD1. CDR1 is MGHDK, CDR2 SYGVNS, per germline. CDR3 size: 15 residues. V gave up 4 bases and J gave up 7 bases; unmatched junction bases: 7. The CDR3 DNA sequence: TGTGCCAGCAGTGGGCCGGGACAGGGAGGTGAAAAACTGTTTTTT. This sequence encodes CASSGPGQGGEKLFF.

The genes are TRBV2 and TRBJ1-1; D is perhaps TRBD1 (6 bases). Per the germline V gene, CDR1 is SNHLY and CDR2 is FYNNEI. The V gene lost 6 bases and the J gene lost 2 bases, with 13 bases spanning the gap. The CDR3 runs to 14 residues. The CDR3 loop reads CASSELTGNTEAFF. DNA of the CDR3: TGTGCCAGCAGCGAGCTGACAGGTAACACTGAAGCTTTCTTT.

The rearrangement uses TRBV6-5 and TRBJ2-2; 8 bases are a match to TRBD2. J was trimmed by 5 bases and V by 5 bases; bases with no gene match: 4. The CDR3 has 14 residues. Germline lookup yields CDR1 MNHEY and CDR2 SVGAGI. CDR3 bases: TGTGCCAGCAGTAGTGGCGGGAGGACCGGGGAGCTGTTTTTT. This codes for CASSSGGRTGELFF.

The V and J genes are TRBV5-1 and TRBJ2-1; weak D call: TRBD1 (6 bases). The length of the CDR3 is 17 residues. V lost 0 bases to trimming and J lost 1 base, with 14 bases between them. Germline V gene data show CDR1 as SGHRS and CDR2 as YFSETQ. The CDR3 region is CASSLGYRERSYNEQFF. DNA for the CDR3: TGCGCCAGCAGCTTGGGGTACAGGGAAAGGTCCTACAATGAGCAGTTCTTC.

This chain connects TRBV10-2 to TRBJ1-1, with D unresolved. The length of the CDR3 is 16 residues. CDR1 and CDR2 (germline): WSHSY, SAAADI. Trimming took off 2 bases at V and 0 bases at J, with 13 bases between the two ends. CDR3 loop: CASSERRTAMNTEAFF. CDR3 DNA: TGCGCCAGCAGTGAGAGGAGGACGGCTATGAACACTGAAGCTTTCTTT.

The J gene is TRBJ1-1, the V gene TRBV7-9; D not certain. CDR1 is SEHNR and CDR2 is FQNEAQ in the germline V gene (reference sequence). There are 13 residues in the CDR3. Trimming took 2 bases from V and 3 from J, leaving 7 bases between them. Here the CDR3 reads CASSLKLDTEAFF. CDR3 DNA sequence: TGTGCCAGCAGCTTAAAACTGGACACTGAAGCTTTCTTT.

The chain links TRBV7-2 to TRBJ2-1; D is uncertain. Germline loops: CDR1 SGHTA, CDR2 FQGNSA. V was pared by 7 bases and J by 9 bases, with 13 bases between. The CDR3 totals 12 residues. CDR3 in DNA: TGTGCCAGCACCGCCTTCGGTGCTGAGCAGTTCTTC. Amino acids: CASTAFGAEQFF.

For the CDR3, the DNA is TGTGCCACCAGCAGACAGGGGGCCTTTCAGCCCCAGCATTTT. Protein sequence: CATSRQGAFQPQHF. The rearrangement links TRBV15 to TRBJ1-5; 8 nucleotides line up with TRBD1. CDR1 and CDR2 (germline): LNHNV, YYDKDF (reference sequence). Trimming cost V 2 bases and J 6 bases; bases outside gene matches: 3. The CDR3 contains 14 residues.

This clone was seen only once. The chain recombines TRBV7-2 with TRBJ1-4; D is unclear. Germline assignment: CDR1 SGHTA and CDR2 FQGNSA. V was trimmed by 5 bases and J by 7 bases, leaving 14 bases between them. This CDR3 region has 14 residues. DNA of the CDR3: TGTGCCAGCAGCGGAGACGGCCTGAGTGAAAAACTGTTTTTT. Amino acid sequence: CASSGDGLSEKLFF.

The V gene is TRBV7-6, the J gene TRBJ1-4; D gene unclear. V gave up 5 bases and J gave up 6 bases, with 16 bases separating them. The germline V gene has CDR1 SGHVS and CDR2 FNYEAQ. The CDR3 runs to 15 residues. The CDR3 DNA is TGTGCCAGCAGCCCGTCGCACAGTTTTGATGAAAAACTGTTTTTT. Encoded protein: CASSPSHSFDEKLFF.

V usage is TRBV5-1 and J usage is TRBJ2-7; D ambiguous. Germline CDR1 SGHRS, CDR2 YFSETQ. V lost 4 bases to trimming and J lost 2 bases, with 4 bases between them. The CDR3 is 11 residues long. CDR3 residues: CASSDTYEQYF. The CDR3 DNA sequence: TGCGCCAGCAGCGACACCTACGAGCAGTACTTC.